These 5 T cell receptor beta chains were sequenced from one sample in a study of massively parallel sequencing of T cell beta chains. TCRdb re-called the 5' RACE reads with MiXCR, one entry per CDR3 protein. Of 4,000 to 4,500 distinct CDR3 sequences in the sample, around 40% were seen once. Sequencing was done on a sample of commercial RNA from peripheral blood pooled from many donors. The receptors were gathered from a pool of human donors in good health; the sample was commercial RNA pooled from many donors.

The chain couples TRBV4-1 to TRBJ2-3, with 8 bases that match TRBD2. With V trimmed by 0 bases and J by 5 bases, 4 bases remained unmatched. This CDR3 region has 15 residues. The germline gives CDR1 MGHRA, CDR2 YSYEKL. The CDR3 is CASSQDAGGLDTQYF. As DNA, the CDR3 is TGCGCCAGCAGCCAAGATGCGGGAGGTCTAGATACGCAGTATTTT.

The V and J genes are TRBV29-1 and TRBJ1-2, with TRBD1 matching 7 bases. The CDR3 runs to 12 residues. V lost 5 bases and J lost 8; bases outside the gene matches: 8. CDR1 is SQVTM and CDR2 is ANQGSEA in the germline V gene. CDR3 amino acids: CSVMTQGNGYTF. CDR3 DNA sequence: TGCAGCGTTATGACACAGGGGAACGGCTACACCTTC.

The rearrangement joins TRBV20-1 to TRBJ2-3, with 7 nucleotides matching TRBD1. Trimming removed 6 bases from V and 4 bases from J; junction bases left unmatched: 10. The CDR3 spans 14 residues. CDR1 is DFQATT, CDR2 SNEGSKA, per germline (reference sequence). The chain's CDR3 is CSANTGVEADTQYF. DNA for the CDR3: TGCAGTGCCAACACAGGGGTGGAGGCAGATACGCAGTATTTT.

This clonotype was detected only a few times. The CDR3 sequence is CASSFGGENTEAFF. The DNA of the CDR3 is TGCGCCAGCAGCTTTGGAGGGGAGAACACTGAAGCTTTCTTT. The chain joins TRBV5-1 to TRBJ1-1, with a tentative D call TRBD1 (5 bases). Germline V CDR1 and CDR2: SGHRS, YFSETQ. Trimming removed 2 bases at V and 1 base at J, with 9 bases between. The CDR3 loop spans 14 amino acids.

Here the CDR3 DNA reads TGCAGCGTTGGTGGGATAGGACAGTTGCAGTTCTTC. It specifies CSVGGIGQLQFF. The V and J genes are TRBV29-1 and TRBJ2-1; D may be TRBD1 (6 bases). The V end was cut by 4 bases, the J end by 12 bases, with 16 bases between. The CDR3 consists of 12 residues. Per the germline V gene, CDR1 is SQVTM and CDR2 is ANQGSEA.